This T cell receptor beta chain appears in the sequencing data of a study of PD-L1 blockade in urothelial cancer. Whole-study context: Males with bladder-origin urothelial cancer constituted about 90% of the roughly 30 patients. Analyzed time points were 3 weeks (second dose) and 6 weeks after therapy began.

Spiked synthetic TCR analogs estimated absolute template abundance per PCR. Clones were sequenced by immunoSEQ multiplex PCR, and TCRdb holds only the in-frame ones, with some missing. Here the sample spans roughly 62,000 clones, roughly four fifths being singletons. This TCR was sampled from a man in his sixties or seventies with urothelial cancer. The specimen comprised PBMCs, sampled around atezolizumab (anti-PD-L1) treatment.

CDR3 bases: TGTGCCAGCAGTTTTGCGGGGGTGGAGCAGTACTTC. Protein product: CASSFAGVEQYF. The J gene is TRBJ2-7, the V gene TRBV27, with TRBD2 identical over 7 bases. The CDR3 loop spans 12 amino acids. Losses at the gene ends were 3 bases for V and 7 bases for J; bases not matched to a gene: 3. Germline lookup yields CDR1 MNHEY and CDR2 SMNVEV (reference sequence).